These 32 T cell receptor beta chains were sequenced from one sample in a study of identical twins. In TCRdb, the 5' RACE reads were re-called with MiXCR into one record per CDR3 protein. The table has about 1.7 million distinct CDR3 sequences, less than 35% seen once. Sequencing was carried out using cord blood. The receptors stem from a newborn girl in good health.

This clonotype was counted many times. The V call is TRBV4-1, the J call TRBJ2-7, with D unclear. From germline, CDR1 is MGHRA and CDR2 YSYEKL. This CDR3 has 13 amino acids. The ends were cut back, 1 base at V and 0 bases at J, with 4 bases in the middle. CDR3 bases: TGCGCCAGCAGCCAAGTTCCCTCCTACGAGCAGTACTTC. It encodes CASSQVPSYEQYF.

Only a few counts were recorded for this clonotype. The chain couples TRBV20-1 to TRBJ2-7; TRBD1 agrees at 7 bases. The V gene end was trimmed by 6 bases and the J gene end by 2 bases; junction bases not matched to a gene: 10. Germline CDR1 is DFQATT and CDR2 is SNEGSKA (reference sequence). The CDR3 covers 14 residues. The CDR3 sequence: CSALPLDRAYEQYF. As DNA, the CDR3 is TGCAGTGCCCTTCCCTTAGACAGGGCCTACGAGCAGTACTTC.

Many counts were recorded for this clonotype. This rearrangement joins TRBV13 to TRBJ2-3; D is ambiguous. CDR1 is PRHDT, CDR2 FYEKMQ, per germline (reference sequence). The length of the CDR3 is 16 residues. Trimming cost V 1 base and J 0 bases, with 11 bases left between them. The CDR3 DNA reads TGTGCCAGCAGCTTAGAGCCTTTAAGCAGCACAGATACGCAGTATTTT. Translating gives CASSLEPLSSTDTQYF.

This clonotype was detected only a few times. J is TRBJ1-1 and V is TRBV27; perhaps TRBD1 as D (5 bases). V lost 5 bases, J lost 8 bases, and 15 bases lay in between. CDR1 is MNHEY and CDR2 is SMNVEV in the germline V gene (reference sequence). This CDR3 comprises 13 residues. This CDR3 is CASSHSRGREAFF. In DNA, the CDR3 is TGTGCCAGCAGTCATAGCCGGGGCAGAGAAGCTTTCTTT.

This clonotype was detected a few times. The rearrangement links TRBV7-9 to TRBJ2-4; the match to TRBD2 covers 8 bases. V shed 5 bases and J 4 bases; nucleotides not matched to a gene: 10. From germline, CDR1 is SEHNR and CDR2 FQNEAQ (reference sequence). The CDR3 spans 16 residues. The CDR3 DNA follows: TGTGCCAGCAGCCCGACGGGAGGGGGAGTGAAAAACATTCAGTACTTC. This gives the protein CASSPTGGGVKNIQYF.

This clonotype was detected a few times. The gene calls are TRBV11-3 and TRBJ2-1; the match to TRBD2 covers 10 bases. This CDR3 is built from 16 residues. The J segment lost 5 bases and the V segment lost 5 bases, leaving 9 bases of the junction unmatched. Germline loops: CDR1 SGHNT, CDR2 YENEEA. In DNA form, the CDR3 reads TGTGCCAGCAGCGACCTCACTAGCGGGGCTAACAATGAGCAGTTCTTC. This encodes CASSDLTSGANNEQFF.

This chain links TRBV5-5 with TRBJ2-7; D ambiguous. The CDR3 length is 15 residues. Germline CDR1 and CDR2: SGHKS and YYEKEE (reference sequence). The V end lost 5 bases, the J end lost 2 bases, and 17 bases lay between the germline ends. The CDR3 DNA sequence: TGTGCCAGCAGGTTAGAACAGTGGGAAACCTACGAGCAGTACTTC. This encodes CASRLEQWETYEQYF.

This clonotype was recorded only once. The rearrangement uses TRBV5-1 and TRBJ2-3; 10 positions agree with TRBD1. The germline gives CDR1 SGHRS, CDR2 YFSETQ. The CDR3 extends over 17 amino acids. With 3 bases clipped from V and 8 bases from J, the junction kept 15 bases outside the gene matches. This CDR3 reads CASSSFPTDRGRGTQYF. In DNA form, the CDR3 reads TGCGCCAGCAGCTCTTTTCCAACTGACAGGGGGCGCGGTACGCAGTATTTT.

V is TRBV7-8 and J is TRBJ2-1, with TRBD2 identical over 12 bases. V lost 0 bases to trimming and J lost 8 bases; unmatched junction nucleotides: 5. Germline V gene lookup returns CDR1 SGHVS and CDR2 FQNEAQ. CDR3 length: 16 residues. The DNA for the CDR3 is TGTGCCAGCAGCTTAGCGCGGCTAGCGGGAGGGTATGAGCAGTTCTTC. Amino acid sequence: CASSLARLAGGYEQFF.

This clonotype was picked up a small number of times. V gene TRBV6-5 combines with J gene TRBJ2-3; 10 nucleotides match TRBD2. The CDR3 has 18 residues. The germline gives CDR1 MNHEY, CDR2 SVGAGI. Trimming cost V 2 bases and J 2 bases; bases outside gene matches: 10. CDR3 coding DNA: TGTGCCAGCAGTTACAGAGAACCGACTAGCGGGTACACAGATACGCAGTATTTT. Translating it yields CASSYREPTSGYTDTQYF.

This clonotype was observed a single time. The germline gene is not matched at one end of the junction; a read error may be the cause. The V and J genes are TRBV6-2 or TRBV6-3 and TRBJ1-2, with TRBD1 identical over 7 bases. From germline, CDR1 is MNHEY and CDR2 SVGEGT. The CDR3 runs to 15 residues. This CDR3 is CACSYARQGRKGYTF. As DNA, the CDR3 is TGTGCCTGCAGTTACGCCCGACAGGGACGGAAAGGCTACACCTTC.

This chain links TRBV5-6 with TRBJ2-1, with D uncertain. V was trimmed by 0 bases and J by 9 bases, leaving 7 bases between them. CDR1 and CDR2 (germline): SGHDT, YYEEEE. The CDR3 consists of 12 residues. DNA of the CDR3: TGTGCCAGCAGCTTGGCTCGGTTTGAGCAGTTCTTC. Its protein is CASSLARFEQFF.

The rearrangement links TRBV11-2 to TRBJ1-2, with D possibly being TRBD1 (5 bases). Germline CDR1 SGHAT, CDR2 FQNNGV. Trimming cost V 7 bases and J 6 bases, with 15 bases left between them. CDR3 size: 13 residues. The DNA of the CDR3 is TGTGCCAGCACCATAATTAGGGACCATGGCTACACCTTC. It yields the protein CASTIIRDHGYTF.

The genes are TRBV19 and TRBJ1-5, with a tentative D call TRBD1 (6 bases). This CDR3 has 16 amino acids. The V and J ends lost 6 bases and 0 bases respectively, with 15 bases between them. The germline V gene has CDR1 LNHDA and CDR2 SQIVND (reference sequence). The CDR3 here is CASRHRGQDSNQPQHF. In DNA, the CDR3 is TGTGCCAGTAGACACCGGGGGCAAGATAGCAATCAGCCCCAGCATTTT.

This clonotype came up a few times. This chain connects TRBV10-3 to TRBJ1-2; TRBD1 aligns across 7 bases. V gave up 0 bases and J gave up 5 bases; unmatched junction bases: 3. Germline values: CDR1 ENHRY, CDR2 SYGVKD. The CDR3 spans 14 residues. CDR3 in DNA: TGTGCCATCAGTGAGTCAGGGGGCAGTTATGGCTACACCTTC. This encodes CAISESGGSYGYTF.

This sequence joins TRBV4-2 and TRBJ2-5; D remains unclear. V was pared by 8 bases and J by 11 bases, with 15 bases between. The CDR3 has 11 residues. Germline-derived CDR1 and CDR2 are LGHNA and YNFKEQ. CDR3 bases: TGTGCCAGCGGGATTTCCCATGAGCAGTACTTC. It codes for CASGISHEQYF.

This clonotype was observed a few times. This chain uses TRBV20-1 with TRBJ2-5; D is undetermined. Germline loops: CDR1 DFQATT, CDR2 SNEGSKA (reference sequence). The CDR3 length is 12 residues. Trimming stripped 2 bases from V and 5 bases from J, with 9 bases between. CDR3 sequence reads: CSARHGLETQYF. CDR3 nucleotide sequence: TGCAGTGCTAGACACGGGTTGGAGACCCAGTACTTC.

The J gene is TRBJ1-2, the V gene TRBV3-1; no definite D call. The CDR3 consists of 13 residues. V lost 1 base to trimming and J lost 7 bases, with 10 bases between them. Germline CDR1 reads LGHDT; CDR2 reads YNNKEL (reference sequence). The CDR3 DNA reads TGTGCCAGCAGCCAAGCCCGGATCAGTGGCTACACCTTC. The encoded protein is CASSQARISGYTF.

The chain links TRBV12-3 or TRBV12-4 to TRBJ1-6; D not certain. The germline V and J ends were trimmed by 3 bases and 7 bases, with 7 bases remaining between them. CDR3 size: 13 residues. CDR3 nucleotides: TGTGCCAGCAGTTTTTCCGGAAATTCACCCCTCCACTTT. Its translation: CASSFSGNSPLHF.

On this clonotype itself: A junction end diverges from the germline sequence, so it may reflect a read error. The chain links TRBV2 to TRBJ1-2; a possible D gene is TRBD1 (6 bases). The germline V gene encodes CDR1 SNHLY and CDR2 FYNNEI. The CDR3 spans 14 residues. The CDR3 sequence: CASGEIGGSSGYTF. DNA of the CDR3: TGTGCCAGCGGTGAAATCGGGGGCAGTAGTGGCTACACCTTC. The full variable domain, with the rest looked up from reference TRBV2 and TRBJ1-2, is EPEVTQTPSHQVTQMGQEVILRCVPISNHLYFYWYRQILGQKVEFLVSFYNNEISEKSEIFDDQFSVERPDGSNFTLKIRSTKLEDSAMYFCASGEIGGSSGYTFGSGTRLTVV.

This chain connects TRBV6-1 to TRBJ2-6; the D call may be TRBD1 or TRBD2 (5 bases each). The germline gives CDR1 MNHNS, CDR2 SASEGT. Trimming removed 2 bases at V and 2 bases at J, with 10 bases between. This CDR3 spans 16 amino acids. In DNA form, the CDR3 reads TGTGCCAGCAGTGAATTTGGGGGACCTGGGGCCAACGTCCTGACTTTC. Translating it yields CASSEFGGPGANVLTF.

This clonotype has only a few counts. This sequence joins TRBV21-1 and TRBJ2-1; the D call of TRBD2 is as the table states it, not checked on the DNA. TRBV21-1 is reported as a pseudogene. This CDR3 region has 17 residues. The CDR3 sequence: CASSARTSGGRNNEQFF. The CDR3 DNA reads as TGTGCCAGCAGCGCCCGGACTAGCGGGGGGCGAAACAATGAGCAGTTCTTC.

This clonotype showed up just a few times. The V gene is TRBV6-1, the J gene TRBJ1-2; 10 nucleotides align to TRBD1. The CDR3 is 14 amino acids. CDR1 and CDR2 (germline): MNHNS, SASEGT. The V gene end was trimmed by 6 bases and the J gene end by 6 bases; junction bases not matched to a gene: 7. In nucleotides, the CDR3 is TGTGCCAGCAGCAGAACCGGGACAGGGGATGGCTACACCTTC. Protein: CASSRTGTGDGYTF.

The genes are TRBV14 and TRBJ2-1, with TRBD2 as a possible D gene (5 bases). This CDR3 has 17 residues. V was cut by 4 bases and J by 0 bases, with 16 bases left in between. CDR1 is SGHDN and CDR2 is FVKESK in the germline V gene. For the CDR3, the DNA is TGTGCCAGCAGCCTCCCAGGACTCCAAAGCTCCTACAATGAGCAGTTCTTC. Protein: CASSLPGLQSSYNEQFF.

This clonotype was detected ten times or more. V is TRBV10-3 and J is TRBJ2-7; the match to TRBD1 covers 8 bases. The CDR3 contains 15 residues. CDR1 ENHRY and CDR2 SYGVKD come from the germline V gene. Unmatched junction bases numbered 6, after V lost 2 bases and J lost 3 bases. The CDR3 is CAISEEWTGFYEQYF. CDR3 coding DNA: TGTGCCATCAGTGAGGAATGGACAGGGTTCTACGAGCAGTACTTC.

The chain has TRBV4-1 and TRBJ2-2, with 7 bases matching TRBD2. Unmatched junction bases numbered 6, after V lost 1 base and J lost 1 base. The CDR3 totals 17 residues. From germline, CDR1 is MGHRA and CDR2 YSYEKL. The CDR3 DNA follows: TGCGCCAGCAGCCAAGTGCTAGCGGCCATGAACACCGGGGAGCTGTTTTTT. As protein: CASSQVLAAMNTGELFF.

V and J are TRBV6-6 and TRBJ1-2; D gene ambiguous. Looked up from germline, CDR1 is MNHNY and CDR2 is SVGAGI (reference sequence). Trimming stripped 2 bases from V and 0 bases from J, with 7 bases between. This CDR3 has 14 residues. CDR3 DNA sequence: TGTGCCAGCAGTTACGAGTTTTCTAACTATGGCTACACCTTC. This codes for CASSYEFSNYGYTF.

The rearrangement uses TRBV7-2 and TRBJ2-3, with 10 bases lining up with TRBD2. The CDR3 is made up of 12 amino acids. The junction had 7 bases not matched to a gene; V was cut back by 5 bases and J by 14 bases. The germline V gene has CDR1 SGHTA and CDR2 FQGNSA. Here the CDR3 DNA reads TGTGCCAGCAGCCCTCAGCGGGAGGGCCGGTATTTT. Residues: CASSPQREGRYF.

This chain links TRBV7-9 with TRBJ1-6; D ambiguous. CDR1 and CDR2 from the germline V gene are SEHNR and FQNEAQ (reference sequence). V shed 6 bases and J shed 5 bases, with 11 bases lying between them. The CDR3 is made up of 14 amino acids. This chain's CDR3 is CASRPWTDNSPLHF. The CDR3 bases are TGTGCCAGCAGACCCTGGACGGATAATTCACCCCTCCACTTT.

This clonotype was seen more than once but under ten times. This chain joins TRBV5-1 and TRBJ1-2; 8 bases align to TRBD1. V lost 3 bases to trimming and J lost 4 bases; unmatched junction nucleotides: 5. This CDR3 comprises 14 residues. Germline V gives CDR1 SGHRS, CDR2 YFSETQ. The CDR3 coding sequence is TGCGCCAGCAGCTCAGGGGGCGCATCCTATGGCTACACCTTC. This gives the protein CASSSGGASYGYTF.

This chain joins TRBV4-1 and TRBJ2-1; D not resolved. The V gene lost 2 bases and the J gene lost 9 bases, with 14 bases spanning the gap. CDR1 and CDR2 (germline): MGHRA, YSYEKL. The CDR3 runs to 14 residues. CDR3 amino acids: CASSQPLRSREQFF. CDR3 in DNA: TGCGCCAGCAGCCAACCTCTTAGGAGTCGTGAGCAGTTCTTC.

The chain employs TRBV27 and TRBJ2-7, with D maybe TRBD1 (7 bases). The CDR3 consists of 14 residues. Trimming stripped 7 bases from V and 3 bases from J, with 16 bases between. Per germline, CDR1 MNHEY and CDR2 SMNVEV (reference sequence). In DNA form, the CDR3 reads TGTGCCAGCATGGTGGCAGGGGGGCTCTACGAGCAGTACTTC. This gives the protein CASMVAGGLYEQYF.